This is a list of T cell receptor beta chains from one sample in a study of blood T cell repertoires in COVID-19. Measured with immunoSEQ multiplex PCR; TCRdb has only the in-frame clones, and not every one. The sample consists of some 190,000 clones, approximately 83% of them appearing once. Sequenced sample: peripheral blood. All receptors come from a man aged 55 to 69 with acute or convalescent COVID-19. Each CDR3 is given with its conserved first and last residue. Each record gives: J gene, clone size, D gene, V gene, CDR3 protein, CDR3 DNA. D genes are given only for firm matches. Clone size appears in some rows only: once, few, many, or a class for an expanded clone.

TRBJ2-7 NA NA TRBV4-1 CASRQRDGSFEQYF TGCGCCAGCAGACAACGTGACGGGAGTTTTGAGCAGTACTTC
TRBJ2-7 NA NA TRBV6-2/TRBV6-3 CASSLRESSYEQYF TGTGCCAGCAGTTTGCGGGAAAGCTCCTACGAGCAGTACTTC
TRBJ2-7 NA TRBD2 TRBV3-1/TRBV3-2 CASSRSGTKEIQYF TGTGCCAGCAGCCGAAGCGGGACCAAGGAAATTCAGTACTTC
TRBJ1-1 NA NA TRBV2 CASSMGRDTEAFF TGTGCCAGTTCCATGGGGAGGGATACTGAAGCTTTCTTT
TRBJ2-7 NA TRBD1 TRBV30 CAWSVGTGPYEQYF TGTGCCTGGAGTGTGGGGACAGGGCCCTACGAGCAGTACTTC
TRBJ2-1 NA TRBD2 TRBV28 CASTSGASGSYNEQFF TGTGCCAGCACATCTGGGGCTAGCGGCTCCTACAATGAGCAGTTCTTC
TRBJ2-4 NA NA TRBV4-1 CASSQDDRDKNIQYF TGCGCCAGCAGCCAAGATGACCGGGACAAAAACATTCAGTACTTC
TRBJ1-2 NA NA TRBV5-8 CASSHSGVHYGYTF TGTGCCAGCAGCCATTCCGGGGTCCACTATGGCTACACCTTC
TRBJ2-3 NA NA TRBV25-1 CASSGRASGNLDTQYF TGTGCCAGCAGTGGAAGAGCGTCCGGAAACTTAGATACGCAGTATTTT
TRBJ2-5 NA TRBD2 TRBV27 CASSLRTSGREETQYF TGTGCCAGCAGTTTACGGACTAGCGGGAGAGAGGAGACCCAGTACTTC
TRBJ1-2 NA NA TRBV12-3/TRBV12-4 CASSMTRSRGYTF TGTGCCAGCAGTATGACACGGTCTCGAGGCTACACCTTC
TRBJ2-3 NA TRBD2 TRBV6-5 CATRTSETTDTQYF TGTGCCACCAGGACTAGCGAGACCACAGATACGCAGTATTTT
TRBJ2-2 NA NA TRBV5-5 CASSLLGRIGTGELFF TGTGCCAGCAGCCTACTGGGCCGCATAGGCACCGGGGAGCTGTTTTTT
TRBJ2-7 NA TRBD2 TRBV6-2/TRBV6-3 CASSSGLAGLYEQYF TGTGCCAGCAGTTCTGGACTAGCGGGACTATACGAGCAGTACTTC
TRBJ1-1 NA NA TRBV5-6 CASSVTGNTEAFF TGTGCCAGCAGCGTGACGGGGAACACTGAAGCTTTCTTT
TRBJ2-1 NA TRBD1 TRBV28 CASRPTGVREQFF TGTGCCAGCAGACCAACAGGGGTGAGGGAGCAGTTCTTC
TRBJ2-7 NA TRBD1 TRBV6-5 CASRQTGLSYEQYF TGTGCCAGCAGGCAGACAGGGCTTTCCTACGAGCAGTACTTC
TRBJ2-5 NA TRBD1 TRBV18 CASSPQLQGAREETQYF TGTGCCAGCTCACCACAGTTACAGGGGGCGCGGGAAGAGACCCAGTACTTC
TRBJ2-3 NA TRBD1 TRBV6-5 CASSQEGRGPDTQYF TGTGCCAGCAGCCAAGAGGGCAGGGGGCCAGATACGCAGTATTTT
TRBJ1-2 once NA TRBV6-5 CASSYGEGSYGYTF TGTGCCAGCAGTTACGGGGAGGGAAGCTATGGCTACACCTTC
TRBJ2-7 NA NA TRBV7-7 CASSFSGVGEQYF TGTGCTAGCAGCTTTTCAGGGGTTGGCGAGCAGTACTTC
TRBJ2-3 NA TRBD2 TRBV27 CASSLSVIAGGIHTQYF TGTGCCAGCAGTTTATCGGTTATAGCGGGAGGAATACATACGCAGTATTTT
TRBJ2-1 few TRBD1 TRBV28 CASSLIRRQGSYNEQFF TGTGCCAGCAGTTTAATTCGCAGACAGGGGTCGTACAATGAGCAGTTCTTC
TRBJ1-1 NA NA TRBV27 CASGEGLNTEAFF TGTGCCTCCGGGGAGGGGCTGAACACTGAAGCTTTCTTT
TRBJ2-7 once NA TRBV28 CASGWGAYEQYF TGTGCCAGCGGTTGGGGAGCCTACGAGCAGTACTTC
TRBJ1-1 NA TRBD1 TRBV11-2 CASSPRTGLGTEAFF TGTGCCAGCAGCCCCCGGACAGGGCTAGGAACTGAAGCTTTCTTT
TRBJ2-7 NA TRBD2 TRBV28 CASSYASGITYEQYF TGTGCCAGCAGTTACGCTAGCGGGATCACCTACGAGCAGTACTTC
TRBJ2-1 NA TRBD2 TRBV9 CASSVGLAAYNEQFF TGTGCCAGCAGCGTCGGACTAGCGGCTTACAATGAGCAGTTCTTC
TRBJ2-3 NA TRBD1 TRBV30 CAWKRQGPTDTQYF TGTGCCTGGAAACGACAGGGTCCCACAGATACGCAGTATTTT
TRBJ1-5 NA NA TRBV19 CASSILGDKSNQPQHF TGTGCCAGTAGTATATTAGGGGACAAAAGCAATCAGCCCCAGCATTTT
TRBJ2-7 NA TRBD1 TRBV7-3 CASSETGGRREQYF TGTGCCAGCAGCGAGACAGGGGGAAGGAGGGAGCAGTACTTC
TRBJ2-1 NA NA TRBV7-3 CASSPGTENEQFF TGTGCCAGCAGCCCCGGGACTGAAAATGAGCAGTTCTTC
TRBJ2-7 NA NA TRBV18 CASSPNAADEQYF TGTGCCAGCTCACCGAACGCTGCAGACGAGCAGTACTTC
TRBJ1-1 once NA TRBV29-1 CSVVKGGGGTEAFF TGCAGCGTCGTCAAAGGGGGAGGGGGCACTGAAGCTTTCTTT
TRBJ1-5 NA NA TRBV27 CASRTQDLNQPQHF TGTGCCAGCAGGACACAGGATCTAAATCAGCCCCAGCATTTT
TRBJ2-5 NA TRBD2 TRBV7-2 CASSPRTGTSGQETQYF TGTGCCAGCAGCCCTCGCACCGGGACTAGCGGACAAGAGACCCAGTACTTC
TRBJ2-2 NA NA TRBV7-6 CASRPVWGRDTGELFF TGTGCCAGCCGCCCGGTCTGGGGGCGGGACACCGGGGAGCTGTTTTTT
TRBJ2-2 few NA TRBV3-1/TRBV3-2 CASSGSGELFF TGTGCCAGCAGCGGCAGCGGGGAGCTGTTTTTT
TRBJ2-5 NA TRBD2 TRBV27 CASSKSGSLSRAQYF TGTGCCAGCAGCAAGAGCGGGAGCCTTTCTAGGGCCCAGTACTTC
TRBJ2-2 NA TRBD1 TRBV7-2 CASSSMDRGPVNTGELFF TGTGCCAGCAGCTCGATGGACAGGGGGCCCGTTAACACCGGGGAGCTGTTTTTT
TRBJ2-3 NA TRBD1 TRBV30 CAWSVYRGRTDTQYF TGTGCCTGGAGTGTATACAGGGGGCGCACAGATACGCAGTATTTT
TRBJ1-2 NA TRBD1 TRBV6-2/TRBV6-3 CASSYEGTGKDGYTF TGTGCCAGCAGTTACGAAGGGACAGGAAAGGATGGCTACACCTTC
TRBJ1-4 NA NA TRBV28 CASSLVVGEKLFF TGTGCCAGCAGTTTGGTGGTCGGTGAAAAACTGTTTTTT
TRBJ2-7 NA NA TRBV7-9 CASSLQTSYEQYF TGTGCCAGCAGCTTACAGACTTCCTACGAGCAGTACTTC
TRBJ1-1 NA TRBD1 TRBV7-7 CASSPFEGATAEAFF TGTGCTAGCAGCCCCTTCGAGGGGGCCACCGCTGAAGCTTTCTTT
TRBJ1-5 NA NA TRBV19 CASNPLQNSNQPQHF TGTGCCAGTAATCCGCTACAGAATAGCAATCAGCCCCAGCATTTT
TRBJ2-1 NA NA TRBV28 CASIGFDEQFF TGTGCCAGCATCGGTTTCGATGAGCAGTTCTTC
TRBJ2-7 NA NA TRBV27 CASSPTTASYEQYF TGTGCCAGCAGTCCCACGACAGCTTCCTACGAGCAGTACTTC
TRBJ2-3 NA TRBD2 TRBV27 CATMGLAGGNTQYF TGTGCCACTATGGGACTAGCGGGAGGCAATACGCAGTATTTT
TRBJ2-2 NA TRBD1 TRBV5-8 CASDRGQPLGELFF TGTGCCAGCGATAGGGGACAGCCCCTCGGGGAGCTGTTTTTT
TRBJ2-1 NA TRBD1 TRBV7-2 CASSPGTGYNEQFF TGTGCCAGCAGCCCCGGGACAGGCTACAATGAGCAGTTCTTC
TRBJ1-6 NA NA TRBV27 CASSPMTGYYPLHF TGTGCCAGCAGTCCAATGACAGGTTATTATCCCCTCCACTTT
TRBJ2-3 NA NA TRBV24-1 CATSDLHGRGTDTQYF TGTGCCACCAGTGATTTGCACGGCAGGGGCACAGATACGCAGTATTTT